This TCR beta chain stems from a study of cytomegalovirus exposure and HLA in healthy donors. Study-level points and caveats: There were reportedly fewer N-insertions in an Asian-associated ancestry cluster than the roughly 610-donor mean, in a later analysis. As was reported, the HLA-A and HLA-B alleles of most subjects were accurately predicted from TCR beta sequences.

Of note for this clone: The antigen is not known.

The PCR was carried out with 60 Vbeta primers and 13 Jbeta primers. Some clones are missing from TCRdb's copy, which holds only in-frame ones; the method was immunoSEQ multiplex PCR. The sample records about 82,000 clones, roughly 72% being singletons. This CDR3 spans 16 amino acids. Looked up from germline, CDR1 is SGHVS and CDR2 is FNYEAQ. Between the trimmed V and J ends, which lost 3 bases and 0 bases, there was a span of 12 bases. Material for sequencing was PBMCs. The gene calls are TRBV7-6 and TRBJ1-3; D ambiguous. This TCR was recovered from a man aged 35 to 55 in good health and CMV-seropositive. The CDR3 sequence: CASSFGVGNSGNTIYF. CDR3 in DNA: TGTGCCAGCAGCTTTGGAGTCGGGAACTCTGGAAACACCATATATTTT.